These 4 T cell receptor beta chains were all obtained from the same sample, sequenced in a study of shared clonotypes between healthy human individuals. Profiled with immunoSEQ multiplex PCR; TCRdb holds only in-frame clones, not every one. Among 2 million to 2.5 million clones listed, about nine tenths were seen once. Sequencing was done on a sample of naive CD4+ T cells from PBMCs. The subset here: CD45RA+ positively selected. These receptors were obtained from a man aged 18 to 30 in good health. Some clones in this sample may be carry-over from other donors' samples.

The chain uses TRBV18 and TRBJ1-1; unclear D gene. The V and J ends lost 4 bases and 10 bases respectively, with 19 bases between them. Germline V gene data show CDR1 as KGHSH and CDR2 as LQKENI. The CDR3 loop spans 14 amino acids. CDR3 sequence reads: CASSRNGPPEGAFF. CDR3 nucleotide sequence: TGTGCCAGCTCACGCAACGGGCCCCCCGAGGGAGCTTTCTTT.

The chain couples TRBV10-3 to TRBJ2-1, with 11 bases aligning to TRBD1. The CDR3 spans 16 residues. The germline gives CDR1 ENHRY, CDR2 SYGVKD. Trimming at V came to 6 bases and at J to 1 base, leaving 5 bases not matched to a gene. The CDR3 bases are TGTGCCATCAGGGGACAGGGGGACCGGTCCTACAATGAGCAGTTCTTC. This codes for CAIRGQGDRSYNEQFF.

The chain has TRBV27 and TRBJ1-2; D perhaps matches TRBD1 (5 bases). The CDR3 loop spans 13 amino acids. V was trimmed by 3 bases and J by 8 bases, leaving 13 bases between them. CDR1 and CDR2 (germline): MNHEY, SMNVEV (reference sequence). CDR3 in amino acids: CASSLVSGKGYTF. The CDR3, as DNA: TGTGCCAGCAGTTTGGTTTCAGGGAAGGGCTACACCTTC.

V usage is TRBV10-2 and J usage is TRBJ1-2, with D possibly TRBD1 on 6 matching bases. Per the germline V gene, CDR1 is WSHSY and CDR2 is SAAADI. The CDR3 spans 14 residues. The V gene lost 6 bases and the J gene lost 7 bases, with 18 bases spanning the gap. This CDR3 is CASRPGQLIAGYTF. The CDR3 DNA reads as TGCGCCAGCAGGCCGGGACAATTGATCGCTGGCTACACCTTC.